Following are 19 T cell receptor beta chains from one sample sequenced in a study of cytomegalovirus exposure and HLA in healthy donors. The PCR had 60 Vbeta and 13 Jbeta primers. TCRdb's copy holds only in-frame clones and misses some; the assay was immunoSEQ multiplex PCR. Among 120,000 or so clones listed, around 82% were seen once. Sequencing input: PBMCs. The receptors originated from a female donor in good health and CMV-seronegative.

The rearrangement joins TRBV27 to TRBJ2-7; tentative D call: TRBD2 (5 bases). There are 14 residues in the CDR3. V gave up 3 bases and J gave up 3 bases, with 12 bases separating them. The germline gives CDR1 MNHEY, CDR2 SMNVEV (reference sequence). CDR3 in amino acids: CASSFTHGGYEQYF. The DNA for the CDR3 is TGTGCCAGCAGTTTCACCCACGGAGGCTACGAGCAGTACTTC.

The chain uses TRBV6-5 and TRBJ2-7; D possibly corresponds to TRBD2 (5 bases). The germline CDR1 and CDR2 sequences are MNHEY and SVGAGI. This CDR3 contains 15 residues. Trimming took off 7 bases at V and 6 bases at J, with 22 bases between the two ends. The CDR3 DNA sequence: TGTGCCAGCACACCCCGGGGTTCATCTGGTCGCGAGCAGTACTTC. This gives the protein CASTPRGSSGREQYF.

V is TRBV18 and J is TRBJ2-7; 16 nucleotides match TRBD2. There are 17 residues in the CDR3. The V gene end was trimmed by 4 bases and the J gene end by 4 bases; junction bases not matched to a gene: 7. Germline CDR1 reads KGHSH; CDR2 reads LQKENI. The CDR3 DNA is TGTGCCAGCTCACAAGGGACTAGCGGGGGGGCCAATTACGAGCAGTACTTC. Translation gives CASSQGTSGGANYEQYF.

In its sample, this clone was seen once. The V gene is TRBV5-1, the J gene TRBJ2-1; the D gene is possibly TRBD2 (7 bases). This CDR3 is 14 amino acids long. V dropped 5 bases and J dropped 10 bases, with 19 bases sitting between them. CDR1 and CDR2 (germline): SGHRS, YFSETQ. The CDR3 sequence: CASRLGGAGGEQFF. Here the CDR3 DNA reads TGCGCCAGCAGATTAGGGGGGGCCGGGGGGGAGCAGTTCTTC. Based on the CDR3 plus reference TRBV5-1 and TRBJ2-1, the full variable domain is KAGVTQTPRYLIKTRGQQVTLSCSPISGHRSVSWYQQTPGQGLQFLFEYFSETQRNKGNFPGRFSGRQFSNSRSEMNVSTLELGDSALYLCASRLGGAGGEQFFGPGTRLTVL.

The chain carries TRBV5-1 and TRBJ1-1; 10 positions agree with TRBD1. The V gene's germline CDR1 is SGHRS and CDR2 YFSETQ. Trimming cost V 7 bases and J 1 base; bases outside gene matches: 22. The CDR3 covers 20 residues. The CDR3 spells CASGTPSISTGGDSNTEAFF. The DNA for the CDR3 is TGCGCCAGCGGCACCCCATCAATTTCGACAGGGGGCGATTCGAACACTGAAGCTTTCTTT. Full variable domain (missing parts from reference TRBV5-1 and TRBJ1-1): KAGVTQTPRYLIKTRGQQVTLSCSPISGHRSVSWYQQTPGQGLQFLFEYFSETQRNKGNFPGRFSGRQFSNSRSEMNVSTLELGDSALYLCASGTPSISTGGDSNTEAFFGQGTRLTVV.

V usage is TRBV11-1 and J usage is TRBJ2-1, with 9 nucleotides matching TRBD1. Germline V lookup: CDR1 SGHAT, CDR2 FQDESV (reference sequence). The CDR3 consists of 15 residues. V lost 5 bases, J lost 7 bases, and 9 bases stayed unmatched. DNA for the CDR3: TGTGCCAGCAGCCCACCGGGACAGGGTAGTAATGAGCAGTTCTTC. This gives the protein CASSPPGQGSNEQFF.

This clone was counted a few times. The genes are TRBV5-1 and TRBJ2-6; 7 positions match TRBD2. V was clipped by 2 bases and J by 2 bases; unmatched bases: 10. CDR3 length: 18 amino acids. Germline-derived CDR1 and CDR2 are SGHRS and YFSETQ. The CDR3 DNA reads TGCGCCAGCAGCTTTTTCTTTGGGGGAGGGCCTGGGGCCAACGTCCTGACTTTC. Translation gives CASSFFFGGGPGANVLTF.

The CDR3, as DNA: TGCGCCAGCAGTGGACAGGGGGCGCGGGGCACTGAAGCTTTCTTT. It translates to CASSGQGARGTEAFF. The rearrangement uses TRBV10-1 and TRBJ1-1, with 10 bases lining up with TRBD1. Looked up from germline, CDR1 is WNHNN and CDR2 is SYGVQD (reference sequence). J was trimmed by 4 bases and V by 4 bases; bases with no gene match: 6. The CDR3 has 15 residues.

This clone came up a few times. The V gene is TRBV5-4, the J gene TRBJ2-7, with 10 bases that match TRBD1. The CDR3 totals 18 residues. V dropped 4 bases and J dropped 2; count of bases not matched to a gene: 15. The germline V gene has CDR1 SGHNT and CDR2 YYREEE (reference sequence). In nucleotides, the CDR3 is TGTGCCAGCAGCCGCGGGACAGGGGACTTCTTGGAGGCCTACGAGCAGTACTTC. It specifies CASSRGTGDFLEAYEQYF.

CDR3 residues: CASSWDRLLVRAEAFF. The CDR3 nucleotides read TGTGCCAGCAGTTGGGACAGGCTCTTAGTCCGAGCTGAAGCTTTCTTT. V and J are TRBV6-5 and TRBJ1-1; 8 bases are a match to TRBD1. Germline trimming cut 4 bases from V and 6 bases from J; bases unmatched to any gene: 13. Germline CDR1 reads MNHEY; CDR2 reads SVGAGI. There are 16 residues in the CDR3.

The rearrangement links TRBV6-5 to TRBJ1-2, with TRBD1 as a possible D gene (5 bases). The CDR3 has 13 amino acids. Germline values: CDR1 MNHEY, CDR2 SVGAGI. Trimming pared 5 bases from V and 9 bases from J, leaving 16 bases between. CDR3 bases: TGTGCCAGCAGTGAAGGGGTAGTCCGTAGCTACACCTTC. It is translated as CASSEGVVRSYTF.

This clone appeared a single time. The gene calls are TRBV7-9 and TRBJ2-2, with D perhaps TRBD2 (5 bases). CDR1 and CDR2 (germline): SEHNR, FQNEAQ (reference sequence). The CDR3 extends over 14 amino acids. The ends were cut back, 7 bases at V and 0 bases at J, with 9 bases in the middle. The CDR3 region has the DNA TGTGCCAGCATAGCGTCCTCGAACACCGGGGAGCTGTTTTTT. Translating gives CASIASSNTGELFF. Complete variable domain (other parts from reference TRBV7-9 and TRBJ2-2): DTGVSQNPRHKITKRGQNVTFRCDPISEHNRLYWYRQTLGQGPEFLTYFQNEAQLEKSRLLSDRFSAERPKGSFSTLEIQRTEQGDSAMYLCASIASSNTGELFFGEGSRLTVL.

This rearrangement joins TRBV7-9 to TRBJ2-2, with a tentative D call TRBD1 (5 bases). Trimming pared 2 bases from V and 0 bases from J, leaving 10 bases between. Per germline, CDR1 SEHNR and CDR2 FQNEAQ (reference sequence). The CDR3 consists of 16 residues. This chain's CDR3 is CASSLWVGANTGELFF. Here the CDR3 DNA reads TGTGCCAGCAGCTTATGGGTAGGGGCGAACACCGGGGAGCTGTTTTTT.

V is TRBV11-2 and J is TRBJ1-4; TRBD1 agrees at 10 bases. The CDR3 totals 16 residues. Germline CDR1 and CDR2: SGHAT and FQNNGV. The V segment lost 2 bases and the J segment 5 bases; nucleotides outside the gene matches: 5. CDR3 nucleotide sequence: TGTGCCAGCAGCTTAATAAGGGGACAGGGGAATGAAAAACTGTTTTTT. Translation gives CASSLIRGQGNEKLFF.

This clone was counted a few times. The V call is TRBV19, the J call TRBJ1-1; 9 nucleotides line up with TRBD1. CDR1 and CDR2 (germline): LNHDA, SQIVND (reference sequence). CDR3 length: 12 amino acids. The J segment lost 5 bases and the V segment lost 8 bases, leaving 3 bases of the junction unmatched. The CDR3 here is CASGDRATEAFF. The CDR3 nucleotides are TGTGCCAGTGGGGACAGGGCGACTGAAGCTTTCTTT. The full variable domain, its missing parts supplied by reference TRBV19 and TRBJ1-1, is DGGITQSPKYLFRKEGQNVTLSCEQNLNHDAMYWYRQDPGQGLRLIYYSQIVNDFQKGDIAEGYSVSREKKESFPLTVTSAQKNPTAFYLCASGDRATEAFFGQGTRLTVV.

The J gene is TRBJ2-7, the V gene TRBV18; 13 bases are shared with TRBD2. The trim removed 3 bases at V and 2 bases at J, leaving 13 bases unmatched. There are 19 residues in the CDR3. Germline-derived CDR1 and CDR2 are KGHSH and LQKENI. The CDR3 region has the DNA TGTGCCAGCTCACCCTCCCTTGGACTAGCGGGAGTCGGTACCTACGAGCAGTACTTC. It specifies CASSPSLGLAGVGTYEQYF. Supplemented by reference TRBV18 and TRBJ2-7, the full variable domain reads NAGVMQNPRHLVRRRGQEARLRCSPMKGHSHVYWYRQLPEEGLKFMVYLQKENIIDESGMPKERFSAEFPKEGPSILRIQQVVRGDSAAYFCASSPSLGLAGVGTYEQYFGPGTRLTVT.

The chain combines TRBV20-1 with TRBJ2-7; TRBD2 is a possible D gene (5 bases). Trimming left V 7 bases short and J 4 bases short, with 11 bases between. CDR3 size: 11 residues. Germline assignment: CDR1 DFQATT and CDR2 SNEGSKA (reference sequence). Here the CDR3 reads CSVGRDYEQYF. As DNA, the CDR3 is TGCAGTGTGGGGAGAGATTACGAGCAGTACTTC.

This chain connects TRBV5-1 to TRBJ1-1; D is undetermined. The CDR3 loop spans 15 amino acids. Trimming removed 1 base from V and 5 bases from J, with 15 bases in between. CDR1 and CDR2 from the germline V gene are SGHRS and YFSETQ. As DNA, the CDR3 is TGCGCCAGCAGCTTGAATTCCCTCCAGCGGACTGAAGCTTTCTTT. Encoded protein: CASSLNSLQRTEAFF.

Note on this clone: Other DNA sequences of this sample code for an identical CDR3. The chain is built from TRBV19 and TRBJ1-2; perhaps TRBD1 as D (5 bases). Germline V gene lookup returns CDR1 LNHDA and CDR2 SQIVND (reference sequence). Trimming left V 7 bases short and J 0 bases short, with 9 bases between. The CDR3 sequence is 13 residues long. The chain's CDR3 is CASIGGPNYGYTF. CDR3 bases: TGTGCCAGTATCGGGGGACCTAACTATGGCTACACCTTC.